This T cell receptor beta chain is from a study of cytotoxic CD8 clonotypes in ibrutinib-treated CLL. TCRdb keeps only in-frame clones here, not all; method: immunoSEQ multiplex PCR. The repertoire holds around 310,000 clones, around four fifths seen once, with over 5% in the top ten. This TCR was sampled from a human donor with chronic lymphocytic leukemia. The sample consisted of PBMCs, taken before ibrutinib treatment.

CDR3 protein: CASSQGTSGARDTQYF. The CDR3 region has the DNA TGCGCCAGCAGCCAAGGGACTAGCGGAGCCCGGGATACGCAGTATTTT. The V call is TRBV4-1, the J call TRBJ2-3, with TRBD2 identical over 10 bases. Looked up from germline, CDR1 is MGHRA and CDR2 is YSYEKL. Trimming took 1 base from V and 6 from J; bases not matched to a gene: 7. The CDR3 spans 16 residues.